This is a list of T cell receptor beta chains from one sample in a study of blood T cells in healthy people across ages. TCRdb ran MiXCR on the 5' RACE reads and lists one entry per CDR3 protein. The data hold 600,000 to 900,000 distinct CDR3 sequences, with around 25% observed a single time. In addition, the sample was reused for a study of T cells of mothers and their children.

The sequencing sample was made of blood. Receptors were obtained from a boy aged 5-17 years in good health. The CDR3 runs from the conserved cysteine through the conserved F or W. D genes are given only for firm matches. Expanded clones get a size class; other rows say once, few or many, or leave the size out.

clone size | D gene | J gene | V gene | CDR3 DNA | CDR3 protein
few | - | TRBJ2-7 | TRBV6-1 | TGTGCCAGCAGAAGACTGAGCTCCTACGAGCAGTACTTC | CASRRLSSYEQYF
few | - | TRBJ2-5 | TRBV29-1 | TGCAGCGTTGAGACCCTCCGGGAGACCCAGTACTTC | CSVETLRETQYF
many | - | TRBJ2-1 | TRBV3-1 | TGTGCCAGCAGCCAATTTCCGTTCAATGAGCAGTTCTTC | CASSQFPFNEQFF
few | - | TRBJ1-5 | TRBV7-9 | TGTGCCAGCACCAAGGTCGGGCAGCCCCAGCATTTT | CASTKVGQPQHF
- | - | TRBJ2-3 | TRBV20-1 | TGCAGTGCTCCCTCTTCGGACACCCCCAGAGATACGCAGTATTTT | CSAPSSDTPRDTQYF
- | TRBD2 | TRBJ2-1 | TRBV29-1 | TGCAGCGTCAAAACCGGGACTAGCGGGAGGGCCCTTCAGTTCTTC | CSVKTGTSGRALQFF
- | TRBD1 | TRBJ1-1 | TRBV13 | TGTGCCAGCAGCTTATCAGGGGGCGCTGAAGCTTTCTTT | CASSLSGGAEAFF
- | - | TRBJ2-4 | TRBV29-1 | TGCAGCGTCGGTGACAGGTTAGCCAAAAACATTCAGTACTTC | CSVGDRLAKNIQYF
few | - | TRBJ1-1 | TRBV29-1 | TGCAGCGGCAGTGAACCAGTGAACACTGAAGCTTTCTTT | CSGSEPVNTEAFF
few | - | TRBJ2-5 | TRBV6-1 | TGTGCCAGCAGTGAACTCGGAGGGACCCAGTACTTC | CASSELGGTQYF
few | - | TRBJ2-6 | TRBV5-1 | TGCGCCAGCAGCTTGGCGGGTACCGGGGCCAACGTCCTGACTTTC | CASSLAGTGANVLTF
few | TRBD1 | TRBJ1-1 | TRBV4-1 | TGCGCCAGCAGCCAGACAGGGGCGACGTACGCTGAAGCTTTCTTT | CASSQTGATYAEAFF
- | TRBD1 | TRBJ2-2 | TRBV5-5 | TGTGCCAGCAGTTCCGGGACAGGGGTTTTGGGCGGGGAGCTGTTTTTT | CASSSGTGVLGGELFF
- | - | TRBJ2-5 | TRBV23-1 | TGCGCCAGCGTGCAAGGGGGGCTTAAGACCCAGTACTTC | CASVQGGLKTQYF
few | - | TRBJ2-3 | TRBV5-1 | TGCGCCAGCAGCGCCGGGGACGTAACCTTTGGTACAGATACGCAGTATTTT | CASSAGDVTFGTDTQYF
few | TRBD1 | TRBJ1-4 | TRBV7-9 | TGTGCCAGCAGCTTTCAGGGGGCGCCTAATGAAAAACTGTTTTTT | CASSFQGAPNEKLFF
- | TRBD2 | TRBJ2-3 | TRBV20-1 | TGCAGTGCTAGAGATTTAGCGGGGGGGAGGATTAGCACAGATACGCAGTATTTT | CSARDLAGGRISTDTQYF
few | - | TRBJ2-1 | TRBV4-2 | TGTGCCAGCAGCCAAGATGGGGCTTCTCCAGGGGAGCAGTTCTTC | CASSQDGASPGEQFF
- | - | TRBJ2-3 | TRBV15 | TGTGCCACCAGCAGGAGGGTGGGGGTGGATACGCAGTATTTT | CATSRRVGVDTQYF
few | TRBD2 | TRBJ2-1 | TRBV5-4 | TGTGCCAGCAGCCCCACTAGCGGCCCCAATGAGCAGTTCTTC | CASSPTSGPNEQFF
few | TRBD2 | TRBJ2-5 | TRBV19 | TGTGCCAGTACGGACATGACGGCGGGGGAGCAGTACTTC | CASTDMTAGEQYF
few | TRBD1 | TRBJ2-3 | TRBV29-1 | TGCAGCGTTGATCGGACAGGGGGCGTCACAGATACGCAGTATTTT | CSVDRTGGVTDTQYF
- | - | TRBJ1-1 | TRBV5-1 | TGCGCCAGCAGCTTGGTGCTGGGATCGAACACTGAAGCTTTCTTT | CASSLVLGSNTEAFF
- | - | TRBJ2-7 | TRBV18 | TGTGCCAGCTCACCACAATTCGGCTACGAGCAGTACTTC | CASSPQFGYEQYF
few | TRBD1 | TRBJ2-1 | TRBV7-9 | TGTGCCAGCAGCTCACTTCCTGGACAGGGATCCCGCTACAATGAGCAGTTCTTC | CASSSLPGQGSRYNEQFF
- | TRBD1 | TRBJ2-7 | TRBV12-3/TRBV12-4 | TGTGCCAGCACCCACGGGACAGGGCCAATTAGGGAGCAGTACTTC | CASTHGTGPIREQYF
few | - | TRBJ2-5 | TRBV20-1 | TGCAGTGCTAGGGAGGGTCTCCGCCAAGAGACCCAGTACTTC | CSAREGLRQETQYF
few | - | TRBJ2-1 | TRBV4-2 | TGTGCCAGCAGCCAAGCAAATTCGGACTACAATGAGCAGTTCTTC | CASSQANSDYNEQFF
- | TRBD1 | TRBJ1-1 | TRBV29-1 | TGCAGCGTCGACAGGGTCACTGAAGCTTTCTTT | CSVDRVTEAFF
few | - | TRBJ2-5 | TRBV6-6 | TGTGCCAGCAGTTATCCTTCGCGAGAGACCCAGTACTTC | CASSYPSRETQYF
- | - | TRBJ2-2 | TRBV9 | TGTGCCAGCAGCGTATTTTGGACCGGGGAGCTGTTTTTT | CASSVFWTGELFF
- | TRBD1 | TRBJ1-5 | TRBV2 | TGTGCCAGCGGCCTGGGACAGTCGAAAAATCAGCCCCAGCATTTT | CASGLGQSKNQPQHF
- | - | TRBJ1-4 | TRBV7-2 | TGTGCCAGCAGCTTAGCGGGTGTCACTAATGAAAAACTGTTTTTT | CASSLAGVTNEKLFF
few | TRBD1 | TRBJ2-7 | TRBV12-3/TRBV12-4 | TGTGCTAGCAGCCTTAGGACAGGGGGCCGATACGAGCAGTACTTC | CASSLRTGGRYEQYF
- | - | TRBJ1-1 | TRBV2 | TGTGCCAGCAGTGAAGCGTCGGGGAACACTGAAGCTTTCTTT | CASSEASGNTEAFF
many | - | TRBJ2-5 | TRBV20-1 | TGCAGTGCCGGAGGGGGAGGGTGGCCAGAGACCCAGTACTTC | CSAGGGGWPETQYF
few | - | TRBJ2-1 | TRBV10-3 | TGTGCCATCAGGCAGGACTCTCTATACAATGAGCAGTTCTTC | CAIRQDSLYNEQFF
- | - | TRBJ1-1 | TRBV4-1 | TGCGCCAGCAGCCAAGTTCGGGGTAACAGAGGGGCTGAAGCTTTCTTT | CASSQVRGNRGAEAFF
- | - | TRBJ2-3 | TRBV19 | TGTGCCAGTATGGGCGATACGCAGTATTTT | CASMGDTQYF
many | TRBD1 | TRBJ1-4 | TRBV5-1 | TGCGCCAGCAGCTTCGGACAGGGAGATGAAAAACTGTTTTTT | CASSFGQGDEKLFF
- | - | TRBJ2-5 | TRBV29-1 | TGCAGCGTTGAAGATCAAACTAGCCTAGAGACCCAGTACTTC | CSVEDQTSLETQYF
few | - | TRBJ2-6 | TRBV15 | TGTGCCACCAGCCCAGACCCCTCTGGGGCCAACGTCCTGACTTTC | CATSPDPSGANVLTF